This entry features one TCR beta chain sequence. This sample was taken from a study of blood T cell repertoires in COVID-19. At the level of the study: Samples taken during acute and convalescent COVID-19 were collected in the United States, Italy and Spain.

Libraries were prepared by immunoSEQ multiplex PCR; TCRdb keeps only in-frame clonotypes and omits some of them. The sample shows 400,000 to 450,000 clones, over 75% of them seen only once. During active infection, Seattle patients enrolled and were then monitored through disease. The source is a woman aged 40-49 years with COVID-19, enrolled during active disease. The sequencing sample was made of peripheral blood.

The CDR3 DNA is TGTGCCAGCAGTTTATGGGGGGAGTGGGGTCAGCCCCAGCATTTT. This translates into CASSLWGEWGQPQHF. The chain has TRBV27 and TRBJ1-5, with D possibly being TRBD1 (5 bases). The CDR3 is made up of 15 amino acids. The germline gives CDR1 MNHEY, CDR2 SMNVEV (reference sequence). Trimming removed 1 base from V and 6 bases from J, with 13 bases in between.